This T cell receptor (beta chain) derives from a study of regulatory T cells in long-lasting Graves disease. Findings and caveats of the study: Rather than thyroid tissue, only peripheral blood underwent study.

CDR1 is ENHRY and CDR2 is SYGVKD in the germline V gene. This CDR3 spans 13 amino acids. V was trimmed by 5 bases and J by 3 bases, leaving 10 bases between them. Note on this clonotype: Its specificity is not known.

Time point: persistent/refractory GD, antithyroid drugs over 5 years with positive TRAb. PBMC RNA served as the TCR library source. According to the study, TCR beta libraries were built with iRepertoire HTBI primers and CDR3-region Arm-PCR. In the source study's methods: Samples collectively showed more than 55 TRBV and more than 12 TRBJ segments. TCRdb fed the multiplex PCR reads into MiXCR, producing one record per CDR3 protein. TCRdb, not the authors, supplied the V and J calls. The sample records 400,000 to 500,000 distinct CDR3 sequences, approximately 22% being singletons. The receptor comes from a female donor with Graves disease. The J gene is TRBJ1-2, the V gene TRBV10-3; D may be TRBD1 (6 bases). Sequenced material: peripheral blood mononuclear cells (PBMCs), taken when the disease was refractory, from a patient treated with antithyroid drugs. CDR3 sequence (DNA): TGTGCCATCAGTACACAGGGAGACTATGGCTACACCTTC. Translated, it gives CAISTQGDYGYTF.